The 2 T cell receptor beta chains below were found in one sample sequenced in a study of graft-versus-host responses after intestinal transplantation. Sequencing used immunoSEQ multiplex PCR; TCRdb keeps in-frame clones, though not all of them. The sample lists some 8,200 clones, roughly 97% seen once, with just under 0.25% in the top ten. The material sequenced was PBMCs, taken 23 days after intestinal transplant. The receptors here all came from a human patient who received an intestinal transplant, so some T cells may come from the graft donor.

The genes are TRBV29-1 and TRBJ2-7; 10 nucleotides line up with TRBD2. The germline CDR1 and CDR2 sequences are SQVTM and ANQGSEA. The V gene end was trimmed by 6 bases and the J gene end by 0 bases; junction bases not matched to a gene: 11. The CDR3 is 16 residues long. In DNA, the CDR3 is TGCAGCGTCGACCTCTCAGCGGGAGGGAGCTCCTACGAGCAGTACTTC. Translation: CSVDLSAGGSSYEQYF.

The chain employs TRBV7-9 and TRBJ2-7; D may match TRBD1 or TRBD2 (5 bases each). Germline values: CDR1 SEHNR, CDR2 FQNEAQ (reference sequence). This CDR3 has 12 residues. Trimming removed 9 bases from V and 6 bases from J, with 15 bases in between. The chain's CDR3 is CASRLGVGEQYF. CDR3 nucleotides: TGTGCCAGTCGGCTGGGGGTCGGCGAGCAGTACTTC.